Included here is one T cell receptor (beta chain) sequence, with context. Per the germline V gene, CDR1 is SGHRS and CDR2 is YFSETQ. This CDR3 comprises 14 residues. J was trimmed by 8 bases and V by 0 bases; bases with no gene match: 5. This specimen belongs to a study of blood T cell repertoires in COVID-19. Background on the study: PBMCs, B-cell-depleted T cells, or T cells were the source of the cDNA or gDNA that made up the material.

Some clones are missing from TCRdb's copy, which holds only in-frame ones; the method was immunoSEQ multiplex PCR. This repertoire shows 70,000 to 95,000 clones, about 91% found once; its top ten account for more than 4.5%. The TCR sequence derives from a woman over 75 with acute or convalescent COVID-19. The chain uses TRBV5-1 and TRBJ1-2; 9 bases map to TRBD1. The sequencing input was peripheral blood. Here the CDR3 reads CASSLDGTGRGYTF. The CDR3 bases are TGCGCCAGCAGCTTGGACGGGACAGGGCGCGGCTACACCTTC.